A single T cell receptor (beta chain) is shown here with its context. The source of the sample is a study of control samples from healthy donors and cancer patients. Germline loops: CDR1 WNHNN, CDR2 SYGVQD (reference sequence). This CDR3 is 14 amino acids long. With 4 bases removed from V and 3 bases from J, the gap between germline ends came to 9 bases. Clones were read by immunoSEQ multiplex PCR, and TCRdb kept only the in-frame ones, dropping some. Of around 55,000 clones in the sample, roughly 90% were seen once. The sequence was obtained from a man aged 35-49 years with colorectal cancer. The chain links TRBV10-1 to TRBJ2-2; a possible D gene is TRBD2 (6 bases). Sequencing input: PBMCs. The CDR3 spells CASSGRRDTGELFF. In nucleotides, the CDR3 is TGCGCCAGCAGTGGGCGGAGGGACACCGGGGAGCTGTTTTTT.